One T cell receptor beta chain is described in this entry. Antigen unknown. This CDR3 has 14 residues. V gave up 5 bases and J gave up 1 base, with 9 bases separating them. Germline CDR1 SGHTA, CDR2 FQGNSA. These data are taken from a study of T cell responses to AZD1222 COVID-19 vaccine. Findings and caveats of the study: Dominant at 160-218 and 743-854, vaccine-associated CD4 TCRs also spanned spike. It should be noted that donors were predominantly white British and more often female, and clonal diversity was possibly underestimated. Two AZD1222 administrations were followed by greater Spike-specific TCR breadth and depth.

Profiled with immunoSEQ multiplex PCR; TCRdb holds only in-frame clones, not every one. Altogether about 97,000 clones are present, 86% being singletons, with the ten largest covering 5%. This specimen was peripheral blood, taken on day 0 of AZD1222 vaccination. This sequence joins TRBV7-2 and TRBJ1-3; no clear D. This receptor was taken from an adult in good health. The CDR3 spells CASSPQASGNTIYF. In DNA form, the CDR3 reads TGTGCCAGCAGCCCCCAGGCATCTGGAAACACCATATATTTT.